Following are 13 T cell receptor beta chains from one sample sequenced in a study of cytomegalovirus exposure and HLA in healthy donors. Only in-frame clones appear in the TCRdb table, and some are missing; sequencing was by immunoSEQ multiplex PCR. The data show around 260,000 clones, 90% seen once. The specimen was PBMCs. The receptors were gathered from a woman aged 25 to 39 in good health and CMV-seronegative.

V gene TRBV7-2 combines with J gene TRBJ2-7; D possibly matches TRBD1 or TRBD2 (6 bases each). Germline CDR1 SGHTA, CDR2 FQGNSA. Deletions cut 5 bases from V and 4 bases from J, with 24 bases between. This CDR3 contains 17 residues. The CDR3 loop reads CASSKNGGTSSLYEQYF. CDR3 nucleotide sequence: TGTGCCAGCAGCAAAAACGGAGGGACAAGTTCCCTATACGAGCAGTACTTC.

The rearrangement joins TRBV9 to TRBJ2-1; 7 nucleotides line up with TRBD2. Looked up from germline, CDR1 is SGDLS and CDR2 is YYNGEE. V dropped 0 bases and J dropped 7; count of bases not matched to a gene: 4. This CDR3 contains 14 residues. Here the CDR3 DNA reads TGTGCCAGCAGCGTAGGCGGGAGTATGAATGAGCAGTTCTTC. Translation: CASSVGGSMNEQFF.

V gene TRBV5-6 combines with J gene TRBJ2-7, with a tentative D call TRBD2 (5 bases). V was shortened by 0 bases and J by 6 bases, with 7 bases between the two germline ends. CDR1 and CDR2 from the germline V gene are SGHDT and YYEEEE. The CDR3 spans 12 residues. DNA for the CDR3: TGTGCCAGCAGCTTGGCTCTAGCCGAGCAGTACTTC. Translated, it gives CASSLALAEQYF.

Concerning this clone: Different DNA sequences within this sample yield the same CDR3. The V call is TRBV5-1, the J call TRBJ2-3; TRBD2 matches 9 bases. J lost 1 base, V lost 0 bases, and 0 bases had no gene match. The CDR3 extends over 15 amino acids. The V gene's germline CDR1 is SGHRS and CDR2 YFSETQ. The CDR3 here is CASSLGLAGTDTQYF. The CDR3 DNA reads as TGCGCCAGCAGCTTGGGACTAGCGGGCACAGATACGCAGTATTTT.

CDR3 protein: CASKRTGVRERNTGELFF. The CDR3 DNA reads as TGTGCCAGCAAGAGGACAGGGGTGCGGGAGCGGAACACCGGGGAGCTGTTTTTT. The chain uses TRBV28 and TRBJ2-2; 9 bases match TRBD1. V was pared by 7 bases and J by 1 base, with 13 bases of the junction left unmatched. Germline V gene lookup returns CDR1 MDHEN and CDR2 SYDVKM. The CDR3 runs 18 residues.

This chain links TRBV4-1 with TRBJ2-7; D possibly corresponds to TRBD1 (6 bases). The CDR3 has 15 residues. Trimming took off 6 bases at V and 7 bases at J, with 22 bases between the two ends. Germline assignment: CDR1 MGHRA and CDR2 YSYEKL. This chain's CDR3 is CASSQNTGTKLEQYF. Written as DNA, the CDR3 is TGCGCCAGCAGTCAAAACACCGGGACAAAGTTGGAGCAGTACTTC.

This chain uses TRBV4-2 with TRBJ2-7, with TRBD2 identical over 10 bases. From germline, CDR1 is LGHNA and CDR2 YNFKEQ. The CDR3 covers 16 residues. V lost 0 bases and J lost 4; bases outside the gene matches: 6. The CDR3 region is CASSQEKAGGLYEQYF. The CDR3 DNA sequence: TGTGCCAGCAGCCAAGAAAAAGCGGGGGGGTTATACGAGCAGTACTTC.

This chain connects TRBV9 to TRBJ2-5, with 14 bases lining up with TRBD2. Germline trimming cut 3 bases from V and 5 bases from J; bases unmatched to any gene: 0. The length of the CDR3 is 14 residues. Per germline, CDR1 SGDLS and CDR2 YYNGEE. The DNA of the CDR3 is TGTGCCAGCAGCGGGACTAGCGGGAGGGAGACCCAGTACTTC. It encodes CASSGTSGRETQYF.

The rearrangement joins TRBV5-4 to TRBJ2-7, with 11 bases fitting TRBD2. This CDR3 is 15 amino acids long. V was clipped by 4 bases and J by 1 base; unmatched bases: 4. Looked up from germline, CDR1 is SGHNT and CDR2 is YYREEE (reference sequence). The CDR3 nucleotides read TGTGCCAGCAGCATGTTAGCGGGAGGGTCCTACGAGCAGTACTTC. Translated, it gives CASSMLAGGSYEQYF.

V gene TRBV19 combines with J gene TRBJ2-1; 12 nucleotides agree with TRBD2. Germline CDR1 is LNHDA and CDR2 is SQIVND (reference sequence). The CDR3 sequence is 16 residues long. With 4 bases clipped from V and 0 bases from J, the junction kept 1 base outside the gene matches. The CDR3 DNA is TGTGCCAGTAGTAGACTAGCGGGGGCCTCCTACAATGAGCAGTTCTTC. Translated, it gives CASSRLAGASYNEQFF. The full variable domain, completed using reference TRBV19 and TRBJ2-1, is DGGITQSPKYLFRKEGQNVTLSCEQNLNHDAMYWYRQDPGQGLRLIYYSQIVNDFQKGDIAEGYSVSREKKESFPLTVTSAQKNPTAFYLCASSRLAGASYNEQFFGPGTRLTVL.

CDR3 protein: CASSRDRGRGQPQHF. The DNA for the CDR3 is TGTGCCAGCAGTCGGGACAGGGGAAGGGGTCAGCCCCAGCATTTT. This sequence joins TRBV6-5 and TRBJ1-5; 10 bases fit TRBD1. Germline V lookup: CDR1 MNHEY, CDR2 SVGAGI. The CDR3 totals 15 residues. The V gene end was trimmed by 5 bases and the J gene end by 6 bases; junction bases not matched to a gene: 7.

The V gene is TRBV28, the J gene TRBJ2-7; no reliable D call. This CDR3 is built from 17 residues. Trimming pared 5 bases from V and 3 bases from J, leaving 23 bases between. Germline V CDR1 and CDR2: MDHEN, SYDVKM. In nucleotides, the CDR3 is TGTGCCAGCAGTGGGGATACAGCTAAACCTTCCTTCTACGAGCAGTACTTC. It translates to CASSGDTAKPSFYEQYF.

This clone was observed a single time. The chain carries TRBV5-4 and TRBJ2-5; TRBD2 agrees at 12 bases. J was trimmed by 2 bases and V by 6 bases; bases with no gene match: 2. CDR1 and CDR2 (germline): SGHNT, YYREEE (reference sequence). CDR3 length: 14 residues. The CDR3 spells CASTLAGGQETQYF. CDR3 nucleotides: TGTGCCAGCACCCTAGCGGGAGGGCAAGAGACCCAGTACTTC.